A selection of T cell receptor beta chains follows, all from one sample in a study of T cells in Graves' hyperthyroidism and ophthalmopathy. MiXCR, applied by TCRdb to the multiplex PCR reads, yields one record per CDR3 protein. The table includes hundreds of thousands of distinct CDR3 sequences, around 39% detected once. What was sequenced was blood. The source of these receptors is a man aged 18 to 30 with Graves' hyperthyroidism. The CDR3 runs from the conserved cysteine through the conserved F or W. A D gene is named only where the DNA matches it firmly. Size is omitted from some rows. Given values are once, few, many or a class for expanded clones.

>TRBJ1-2|-|TRBV24-1|-
TGTGCCACCAGTCCCCCGACGGCTAACTATGGCTACACCTTC
CATSPPTANYGYTF
>TRBJ2-5|-|TRBV11-3|TRBD1
TGTGCCAGCAGCTTAAGCAGGGGGCAAGAGACCCAGTACTTC
CASSLSRGQETQYF
>TRBJ2-7|many|TRBV7-9|TRBD1
TGTGCCAGCAGACCGGGACAGAGCTACGAGCAGTACTTC
CASRPGQSYEQYF
>TRBJ2-2|-|TRBV7-3|-
TGTGCCAGCAGCCAGACAGTATGGGACGGGGAGCTGTTTTTT
CASSQTVWDGELFF
>TRBJ1-1|-|TRBV10-3|-
TGTGCCAGCAGTCATGGGACCAACACTAAAGCTTTCTTT
CASSHGTNTKAFF
>TRBJ1-2|-|TRBV10-3|-
TGTGCCAGCAGTCAGTTACAGGGTCATGGCTACACCTTC
CASSQLQGHGYTF
>TRBJ2-3|-|TRBV7-2|-
TGTGCCAGCAGCTTCACTGGCGCAGATACGCAGTATTTT
CASSFTGADTQYF
>TRBJ1-3|few|TRBV15|TRBD1
TGTGCCACCAGCGGGACAGGGGGCCTCTCTGGAAACACCATATATTTT
CATSGTGGLSGNTIYF
>TRBJ2-7|many|TRBV7-2|-
TGTGCCAGCAGCTTAGCGCCGACTGATCTACCCTACGAGCAGTACTTC
CASSLAPTDLPYEQYF
>TRBJ1-5|once|TRBV12-5|TRBD1
TGTGCTAGTGGTTCGACGACAGGGAATAGCAATCAGCCCCAGCATTTT
CASGSTTGNSNQPQHF
>TRBJ1-1|many|TRBV11-2|TRBD1
TGTGCCAGCAGGACGGACAGGCGAGGGAGGGAAGCTTTCTTT
CASRTDRRGREAFF
>TRBJ2-6|many|TRBV19|TRBD1
TGTGCCAGTTGGACAGGGGAAATCTCTGGGGCCAACGTCCTGACTTTC
CASWTGEISGANVLTF
>TRBJ1-4|few|TRBV5-1|-
TGCGCCAGCAGCCGCGGTGGGCAGGCGCATGAAAAACTGTTTTTT
CASSRGGQAHEKLFF
>TRBJ1-4|many|TRBV2|-
TGTGCCAGCATCCGGGACCGAAATAATGAAAAACTGTTTTTT
CASIRDRNNEKLFF
>TRBJ2-7|many|TRBV7-2|-
TGTGCCAGCAGCTTAGGCCAAACGGTAACCTACGAGCAGTACTTC
CASSLGQTVTYEQYF
>TRBJ1-2|many|TRBV5-1|TRBD1
TGTGCCAGCAGCTTAGGGGGCAACTATGGCTACACCTTC
CASSLGGNYGYTF
>TRBJ2-2|-|TRBV5-6|-
TGTGCCAGCAGTTCATACACAGGGAACACCGGGGAGCTGTTTTTT
CASSSYTGNTGELFF
>TRBJ1-5|-|TRBV15|-
TGTGCCACCAGCAGCCCCGACAGTTATCAGCCCCAGCATTTT
CATSSPDSYQPQHF
>TRBJ2-5|once|TRBV20-1|-
TGCAGTGCTAGAGGCGGGACACTGGGCAGAGAGACCCAGTACTTC
CSARGGTLGRETQYF
>TRBJ1-1|-|TRBV6-5|-
TGTGCCAGCAGCTCCGATTTGAGAGAAGCTTTCTTT
CASSSDLREAFF
>TRBJ1-1|-|TRBV7-2|-
TGTGCCAGCAGCCCCCGGAGGTTCGCCGGGGACACTGAGCAGTTCTTT
CASSPRRFAGDTEQFF
>TRBJ2-2|-|TRBV6-6|-
TGTGCCAGCCAGAGTAGACCTCGGAACACCGGGGAGCTGTTTTTT
CASQSRPRNTGELFF
>TRBJ1-6|many|TRBV2|-
TGTGCCAGCAGTGAGAAGGCCGGAACTAATTCACCCCTCCACTTT
CASSEKAGTNSPLHF
>TRBJ1-2|many|TRBV6-6|-
TGTGCCAGCAGTTACTCCCCCGACTATGGCTACACCTTC
CASSYSPDYGYTF
>TRBJ1-3|-|TRBV7-8|TRBD1
TGTGCCAGCAGCCCGGCAGGGGGGCCTAGAAACACCATATATTTT
CASSPAGGPRNTIYF
>TRBJ2-5|many|TRBV7-2|-
TGTGCCAGCAGCTTCGGGTACCAAGAGACCCAGTACTTC
CASSFGYQETQYF
>TRBJ1-5|-|TRBV15|TRBD1
TGTGCCACCAGCCTAGGGACAGGTCAGGGGCAGCCCCAGCATTTT
CATSLGTGQGQPQHF
>TRBJ1-1|-|TRBV29-1|TRBD1
TGCAGCGTTTCAGGGGGGGTGAACACTGAAGCTTTCTTT
CSVSGGVNTEAFF
>TRBJ2-5|many|TRBV14|-
TGTGCCAGCAGCCAAGATCGCTGGGGTGAGACCCAGTACTTC
CASSQDRWGETQYF
>TRBJ2-6|-|TRBV29-1|-
TGCAGCGTTCAGGGGTCCCACTCTGGGGCCAACGTCCTGACTTTC
CSVQGSHSGANVLTF
>TRBJ2-1|-|TRBV2|TRBD2
TGTGCCAGCAGTGAATATTTAGCGGGGGAGGGTGAGCAGTTCTTC
CASSEYLAGEGEQFF
>TRBJ2-7|few|TRBV19|TRBD1
TGTGCCAGTAGTCTCAACGGACAGGGAATCTACGAGCAGTACTTC
CASSLNGQGIYEQYF
>TRBJ1-2|many|TRBV7-8|TRBD1
TGTGCCAGCAGCGCTGGGCGGGACAGGGCGAACTATGGCTACACCTTC
CASSAGRDRANYGYTF
>TRBJ1-5|many|TRBV7-8|-
TGTGCCAGCAGCCCACGGACGGGGGAAGGTCAGCCCCAGCATTTT
CASSPRTGEGQPQHF
>TRBJ2-5|-|TRBV2|-
TGTGCCAGCAGTGGGGTACCCGGGACCCAGTACTTC
CASSGVPGTQYF
>TRBJ2-2|-|TRBV20-1|-
TGCAGTGCTAGAGATTGGGGGGGGCCCAACACCGGGGAGCTGTTTTTT
CSARDWGGPNTGELFF
>TRBJ2-5|few|TRBV6-6|-
TGTGCCAGCAGTGGAAGGGCGACCCAGTACTTC
CASSGRATQYF
>TRBJ1-6|few|TRBV4-3|-
TGCGCCAGCAGCCAGCAAGGCAGGATTGTGGATTCACCCCTCCACTTT
CASSQQGRIVDSPLHF
>TRBJ2-7|few|TRBV12-3/TRBV12-4|-
TGTGCCAGCAGCCCTACAGGGTTCCCAGGTTACGAGCAGTACTTC
CASSPTGFPGYEQYF
>TRBJ2-5|-|TRBV15|TRBD2
TGTGCCACCAGCAGAGGTAGCGGGTTC
CATSRGSGF
>TRBJ1-1|-|TRBV2|TRBD1
TGTGCCAGCAGGGGACAGGGGGCTTCGAACACTGAAGCTTTCTTT
CASRGQGASNTEAFF
>TRBJ2-5|once|TRBV7-2|TRBD2
TGCGCCAGCAGCCAAGATGGGAGGGTAGGAGAGACCCAGTACTTC
CASSQDGRVGETQYF
>TRBJ1-4|few|TRBV6-6|TRBD1
TGTGCCACTGATACAGGGGCCGAAAAACTGTTTTTT
CATDTGAEKLFF
>TRBJ2-5|few|TRBV19|TRBD2
TGTGCCAGTAGTGATTTGGCTAGCGGGCGCCCCTGGCAGTACTTC
CASSDLASGRPWQYF
>TRBJ1-5|few|TRBV7-9|-
TGTGCCAGCAGCCCAGACCAGGGAGGCAATCAGCCCCAGCATTTT
CASSPDQGGNQPQHF